This TCR beta chain was sequenced for a study of T-cell reconstitution after alpha-beta-depleted transplantation in children. Study results and limitations: At around two months after transplant, the alpha-beta T cells were reportedly derived from several hundred expanded clones that came from non-depleted graft cells. The high TCRbeta diversity at day 60 in some patients came from surviving recipient T cells and thymic progenitors. Newly made T cells mostly supplied T-cell counts and diversity one year after transplant.

Germline-derived CDR1 and CDR2 are MNHEY and SVGAGI. Between the trimmed V and J ends, which lost 0 bases and 1 base, there was a span of 6 bases. The CDR3 length is 15 residues. For TCRbeta, the library was prepared with unique molecular identifiers. TCRdb re-derived calls from the PCR reads in MiXCR, one entry per CDR3 protein. The table shows roughly 790,000 distinct CDR3 sequences, with 15% to 20% occurring only once. Of note for this clonotype: Its antigen is still unknown.

The chain uses TRBV6-5 and TRBJ2-2; D remains unclear. This clonotype originated in a male patient between 5 and 17 years old who had a stem cell transplant for acute lymphoblastic leukemia, so the T cells may come from the graft donor. The sample here was PBMCs, mostly from graft donor cells, taken 360 days after TCRalphabeta/CD19-depleted stem cell transplant. The CDR3 coding sequence is TGTGCCAGCAGTTACTCGATTCTGAACACCGGGGAGCTGTTTTTT. It codes for CASSYSILNTGELFF.